Presented here are 11 T cell receptor beta chains from one specimen sequenced in a study of blood T cell repertoires in COVID-19. Sequenced by immunoSEQ multiplex PCR; TCRdb stores in-frame clones only, minus some. The repertoire has some 320,000 clones, around 87% of them found once; the top ten carry about 5.2%. Sequencing was done on a sample of PBMCs or T cells enriched from blood (not recorded which). The origin of the receptors is a woman aged 30 to 39 who had recovered from COVID-19.

The V and J genes are TRBV7-2 and TRBJ2-1; D remains ambiguous. Trimming took 1 base from V and 5 from J, leaving 12 bases between them. Looked up from germline, CDR1 is SGHTA and CDR2 is FQGNSA. The CDR3 contains 15 residues. The CDR3 sequence: CASSLESWPDNEQFF. The DNA for the CDR3 is TGTGCCAGCAGCTTAGAGTCTTGGCCAGACAATGAGCAGTTCTTC. The full variable domain, in which reference TRBV7-2 and TRBJ2-1 provide the parts outside the CDR3, is GAGVSQSPSNKVTEKGKDVELRCDPISGHTALYWYRQSLGQGLEFLIYFQGNSAPDKSGLPSDRFSAERTGGSVSTLTIQRTQQEDSAVYLCASSLESWPDNEQFFGPGTRLTVL.

The chain carries TRBV7-2 and TRBJ1-1; 9 bases agree with TRBD1. The CDR3 has 16 amino acids. Germline V gene sequence: CDR1 SGHTA, CDR2 FQGNSA. Trimming at V came to 4 bases and at J to 4 bases, leaving 10 bases not matched to a gene. CDR3 nucleotides: TGTGCCAGCAGCTCCCCGGGACAGGGACGGGGCACTGAAGCTTTCTTT. This encodes CASSSPGQGRGTEAFF. The whole variable domain, remainder taken from reference TRBV7-2 and TRBJ1-1, is GAGVSQSPSNKVTEKGKDVELRCDPISGHTALYWYRQSLGQGLEFLIYFQGNSAPDKSGLPSDRFSAERTGGSVSTLTIQRTQQEDSAVYLCASSSPGQGRGTEAFFGQGTRLTVV.

The chain has TRBV6-1 and TRBJ2-3; TRBD2 aligns across 14 bases. Germline CDR1 and CDR2: MNHNS and SASEGT. Unmatched junction bases numbered 11, after V lost 3 bases and J lost 0 bases. CDR3 length equals 20 residues. The CDR3 region has the DNA TGTGCCAGCAGTGATTGGGGGGGACTAGCGGGGGCCTCTAGCACAGATACGCAGTATTTT. Protein sequence: CASSDWGGLAGASSTDTQYF.

The CDR3 DNA follows: TGTGCCAGCAGTGAACCCGGGACTCGTGGCTACACCTTC. Translated: CASSEPGTRGYTF. The chain has TRBV2 and TRBJ1-2, with D maybe TRBD1 (5 bases). The V and J ends lost 2 bases and 7 bases respectively, with 11 bases between them. Germline CDR1 is SNHLY and CDR2 is FYNNEI. The CDR3 runs 13 residues. The whole variable domain, filled in from reference TRBV2 and TRBJ1-2, reads EPEVTQTPSHQVTQMGQEVILRCVPISNHLYFYWYRQILGQKVEFLVSFYNNEISEKSEIFDDQFSVERPDGSNFTLKIRSTKLEDSAMYFCASSEPGTRGYTFGSGTRLTVV.

J is TRBJ2-3 and V is TRBV11-3; 8 bases fit TRBD2. The CDR3 covers 16 residues. Germline loops: CDR1 SGHNT, CDR2 YENEEA. With V trimmed by 4 bases and J by 0 bases, 6 bases remained unmatched. In DNA, the CDR3 is TGTGCCAGCAGCTCGAAAGCGGGAGTTAGCACAGATACGCAGTATTTT. Its translation is CASSSKAGVSTDTQYF.

The rearrangement links TRBV7-6 to TRBJ2-1; 9 nucleotides line up with TRBD1. The V and J ends lost 5 bases and 3 bases, in that order; junction bases with no gene match: 5. The length of the CDR3 is 15 residues. Per the germline V gene, CDR1 is SGHVS and CDR2 is FNYEAQ. CDR3 nucleotide sequence: TGTGCCAGCAGCCCCGGGACAGGGCGCTACAATGAGCAGTTCTTC. This gives the protein CASSPGTGRYNEQFF.

V usage is TRBV3-1 (or the pseudogene TRBV3-2) and J usage is TRBJ2-1; D is undetermined. V was clipped by 0 bases and J by 6 bases, with 6 bases between them. The germline gives CDR1 LGHDT, CDR2 YNNKEL (reference sequence). The CDR3 totals 13 residues. CDR3 sequence: CASSQDRVNEQFF. The CDR3 DNA reads TGTGCCAGCAGCCAAGATCGAGTCAATGAGCAGTTCTTC.

The chain's CDR3 is CASSRPGFSGNTIYF. In DNA, the CDR3 is TGTGCCAGCAGTCGCCCGGGTTTCTCTGGAAACACCATATATTTT. The rearrangement joins TRBV6-2 or TRBV6-3 to TRBJ1-3, with D hard to call. The CDR3 covers 15 residues. V was clipped by 5 bases and J by 0 bases, with 11 bases between them. Germline CDR1 is MNHEY and CDR2 is SVGEGT.

This chain uses TRBV6-5 with TRBJ1-3, with unresolved D. V lost 6 bases to trimming and J lost 0 bases, with 9 bases between them. This CDR3 has 14 residues. The germline V gene encodes CDR1 MNHEY and CDR2 SVGAGI. For the CDR3, the DNA is TGTGCCAGCAGAACAATCCTCTCTGGAAACACCATATATTTT. This sequence encodes CASRTILSGNTIYF.

The chain links TRBV19 to TRBJ2-3; TRBD2 aligns across 10 bases. CDR3 length equals 16 residues. With V trimmed by 7 bases and J by 2 bases, 9 bases remained unmatched. The germline CDR1 and CDR2 sequences are LNHDA and SQIVND (reference sequence). This CDR3 reads CASTISSGGLTDTQYF. The CDR3, as DNA: TGTGCCAGTACCATCTCTAGCGGGGGCCTCACAGATACGCAGTATTTT.

CDR3 nucleotide sequence: TGTGCCACGACGTCTGACAGAGAGGAAAAACTGTTTTTT. Its translation: CATTSDREEKLFF. The rearrangement joins TRBV2 to TRBJ1-4, with D tentatively TRBD1 (5 bases). V was pared by 10 bases and J by 8 bases, with 17 bases between. CDR3 length equals 13 residues. Germline V gene lookup returns CDR1 SNHLY and CDR2 FYNNEI.